This is a list of T cell receptor beta chains from one sample in a study of blood T cell repertoires in COVID-19. TCRdb's copy holds only in-frame clones and misses some; the assay was immunoSEQ multiplex PCR. This sample yields roughly 160,000 clones, of which around four fifths are seen a single time; 10% to 15% belongs to the top ten. Source material: PBMCs or T cells enriched from blood (not recorded which). These receptors originate from a woman aged 55-69 years who had recovered from COVID-19. CDR3s include the opening cysteine and the closing phenylalanine or tryptophan. The D gene is left open where the match is weak. Some rows mark clone size as missing; the rest say once, few, many or name a class of expanded clone.

14	-	TRBV7-3	-	TRBJ1-2	TGTGCCAGCAGCTTAGGGCCAGAGAACTATGGCTACACCTTC	CASSLGPENYGYTF
13	TRBD1	TRBV3-1/TRBV3-2	-	TRBJ1-4	TGTGCCAGCAGCCTCGGGACAGGGGAAAAACTGTTTTTT	CASSLGTGEKLFF
16	TRBD2	TRBV15	-	TRBJ2-3	TGTGCCACCAGCAGAGGTATGGCGGGAGCGACAGATACGCAGTATTTT	CATSRGMAGATDTQYF
16	TRBD1	TRBV7-9	-	TRBJ2-2	TGTGCCAGCAGCGCATACAGGGGGCTGGCTTCCGGGGAGCTGTTTTTT	CASSAYRGLASGELFF
14	-	TRBV5-1	-	TRBJ1-2	TGCGCCAGCAGTTTAAATCAGGGGCACTATGGCTACACCTTC	CASSLNQGHYGYTF
17	-	TRBV3-1/TRBV3-2	-	TRBJ2-6	TGTGCCAGCAGCCCGTCGGGACTCGTCTCTGGGGCCAACGTCCTGACTTTC	CASSPSGLVSGANVLTF
14	-	TRBV2	-	TRBJ1-1	TGTGCCAGCAGTGATTACACCGTGAACACTGAAGCTTTCTTT	CASSDYTVNTEAFF
19	-	TRBV3-1/TRBV3-2	-	TRBJ1-1	TGTGCCAGCAGCCAAGTTTCTGGGTTGGGGGGGAAGAGAAATGGTGAAGCTTTCTTT	CASSQVSGLGGKRNGEAFF
15	-	TRBV5-8	-	TRBJ1-2	TGTGCCAGCAGCCCTGGGGACAATTCTAACTATGGCTACACCTTC	CASSPGDNSNYGYTF
16	TRBD2	TRBV28	-	TRBJ2-1	TGTGCCAGCGGGCGACTAGCCTCAAATCCCCTTAATCAGCAGTTCTTC	CASGRLASNPLNQQFF
13	-	TRBV28	once	TRBJ2-3	TGTGCCAGCAGTTTAGTCTCCACAGATACGCAGTATTTT	CASSLVSTDTQYF
13	-	TRBV29-1	-	TRBJ2-1	TGCAGCGTTCGAGAGGGTGGAAGGAATGAGCAGTTCTTC	CSVREGGRNEQFF
17	-	TRBV4-1	once	TRBJ2-1	TGCGCCAGCAGCCAAGAGCCGAACAGAGCATATTACAATGAGCAGTTCTTC	CASSQEPNRAYYNEQFF
13	TRBD1	TRBV28	-	TRBJ1-1	TGTGCCAGCAGCAGGGACAGGTGGGCTGAAGCTTTCTTT	CASSRDRWAEAFF
11	-	TRBV10-3	-	TRBJ2-7	TGTGCCATCAGTGACAGCTACGAGCAGTACTTC	CAISDSYEQYF
13	-	TRBV12-3/TRBV12-4	-	TRBJ1-1	TGTGCCAGCACCACGACTAAGAACACTGAAGCTTTCTTT	CASTTTKNTEAFF
15	-	TRBV6-6	-	TRBJ1-2	TGTGCCAGCAGATACTGGACAAAGGATAACTATGGCTACACCTTC	CASRYWTKDNYGYTF
15	TRBD2	TRBV10-2	-	TRBJ2-1	TGCGCCAGCATCCCTGGGCCACTAGCGGGGGCGGAGCAGTTCTTC	CASIPGPLAGAEQFF
13	-	TRBV27	-	TRBJ2-1	TGTGCCAGCAGTTCTACCGCTTGGAATGAGCAGTTCTTC	CASSSTAWNEQFF
13	-	TRBV2	few	TRBJ1-5	TGTGCCAGCAGTGGACAAAGCAATCAGCCCCAGCATTTT	CASSGQSNQPQHF
13	TRBD1	TRBV12-3/TRBV12-4	-	TRBJ1-2	TGTGCCAGCAGACAGGGGACGGACTATGGCTACACCTTC	CASRQGTDYGYTF
16	-	TRBV7-3	once	TRBJ2-1	TGTGCCAGCAGCTTACAGCCGAGAGGCTCCTACAATGAGCAGTTCTTC	CASSLQPRGSYNEQFF
17	TRBD2	TRBV4-2	-	TRBJ2-1	TGTGCCAGCAGCCGAAACCTAGCGGGAGGTTCCTACAATGAGCAGTTCTTC	CASSRNLAGGSYNEQFF
14	TRBD2	TRBV9	once	TRBJ2-3	TGTGCCAGCAGCTTGGGACTAGCGTACGATACGCAGTATTTT	CASSLGLAYDTQYF
13	-	TRBV6-5	-	TRBJ2-1	TGTGCCAGCAGCTATGATACCTACAATGAGCAGTTCTTC	CASSYDTYNEQFF
12	-	TRBV12-3/TRBV12-4	-	TRBJ1-4	TGTGCCAGCAGTTCAGGGTATGAAAAACTGTTTTTT	CASSSGYEKLFF
13	TRBD1	TRBV11-2	few	TRBJ1-1	TGTGCCAGCAGCCCGACAGGGGGCGGGGTAGCTTTCTTT	CASSPTGGGVAFF
12	-	TRBV5-1	-	TRBJ2-7	TGCGCCAGCAGTTCTCCGGCCTACGAGCAGTACTTC	CASSSPAYEQYF
14	-	TRBV6-5	-	TRBJ2-1	TGTGCCAGCAGTTTCGGGACTTTCTACAATGAGCAGTTCTTC	CASSFGTFYNEQFF
14	-	TRBV2	-	TRBJ2-5	TGTGCCAGCAGTCTGGCCCTAGCGCTGGAGACCCAGTACTTC	CASSLALALETQYF
14	-	TRBV5-1	few	TRBJ1-2	TGCGCCAGCCCCCCCCCTCAGGGGAACTATGGCTACACCTTC	CASPPPQGNYGYTF
12	-	TRBV5-6	few	TRBJ1-2	TGTGCCAGCAGCTTGAAATGGGCTGGCTACACCTTC	CASSLKWAGYTF
12	TRBD1	TRBV12-3/TRBV12-4	-	TRBJ1-2	TGTGCCAGCAGTGACAGGGTCGTAGGCTACACCTTC	CASSDRVVGYTF
16	-	TRBV9	few	TRBJ1-1	TGTGCCAGCAGCGCCGCTCCGACTCCTCAGAACACTGAAGCTTTCTTT	CASSAAPTPQNTEAFF
12	-	TRBV12-3/TRBV12-4	-	TRBJ1-2	TGTGCCAGCAGTTATGACCGGGGTGGCTACACCTTC	CASSYDRGGYTF
18	TRBD1	TRBV7-8	-	TRBJ1-1	TGTGCCAGCAGCTGGAGGGGACAGGGGGGCTCCTTCGGCACTGAAGCTTTCTTT	CASSWRGQGGSFGTEAFF
16	TRBD2	TRBV19	-	TRBJ2-1	TGTGCCAGTAGTATAAGGGAGGGACTAGCTAACAATGAGCAGTTCTTC	CASSIREGLANNEQFF
12	-	TRBV2	-	TRBJ1-2	TGTGCCAGCAGCGGACTCCGGCACGGCTACACCTTC	CASSGLRHGYTF
15	TRBD1	TRBV2	-	TRBJ1-5	TGTGCCAGCAGGCGGACAGGGTACGGCAATCAGCCCCAGCATTTT	CASRRTGYGNQPQHF
16	TRBD1	TRBV5-4	-	TRBJ1-1	TGTGCCAGCGGTAACGGAGGGGGACAGGGGAGCACTGAAGCTTTCTTT	CASGNGGGQGSTEAFF
15	TRBD1	TRBV19	-	TRBJ1-2	TGTGCCAGCAGAGGGGAAAGACAGGGAACCTATGGCTACACCTTC	CASRGERQGTYGYTF
14	-	TRBV20-1	-	TRBJ2-7	TGCAGTGCTAGTCCCATACAGGGTAGCTACGAGCAGTACTTC	CSASPIQGSYEQYF
14	TRBD1	TRBV5-1	-	TRBJ1-2	TGCGCCAGCAGCTTGGCGCAGGGGGCGTTTGGCTACACCTTC	CASSLAQGAFGYTF
14	-	TRBV3-1/TRBV3-2	-	TRBJ1-4	TGTGCCAGCAGCCCGCAGGGAATGAGTGAAAAACTGTTTTTT	CASSPQGMSEKLFF
14	-	TRBV5-1	-	TRBJ2-5	TGCGCCAGCAGCTCCGGGACACACCAAGAGACCCAGTACTTC	CASSSGTHQETQYF
14	-	TRBV6-5	-	TRBJ2-4	TGTGCCAGCAGTTGGGGGGGCCCCAAAAACATTCAGTACTTC	CASSWGGPKNIQYF
12	-	TRBV19	-	TRBJ1-2	TGTGCCAGTAGTACTAGACAGTATGGCTACACCTTC	CASSTRQYGYTF
16	TRBD2	TRBV4-2	-	TRBJ2-7	TGTGCCAGCAGCCAAGTAGCGGGAGGGCCCAACTACGAGCAGTACTTC	CASSQVAGGPNYEQYF